This T cell receptor (beta chain) derives from a study of blood T cells in healthy people across ages. Every sample gave at least 5 micrograms of total RNA when it was extracted. Trimming cost V 5 bases and J 5 bases; bases outside gene matches: 9. Germline V gene data show CDR1 as DFQATT and CDR2 as SNEGSKA (reference sequence). The CDR3 is 14 amino acids. The use of a sample-barcoded 5' primer and a J-beta primer mix characterized a second PCR of about 7 to 12 cycles. Each of the cDNA molecules was tagged by a template-switch adaptor with 12 random nucleotides. The study obtained at least 2.5 million CDR3-containing paired-end reads from every sample. MiXCR, run by TCRdb on the 5' RACE reads, gives a single entry per CDR3 protein. This table holds around 1.1 million distinct CDR3 sequences, roughly two fifths found once.

The chain couples TRBV20-1 to TRBJ2-3; 8 bases align to TRBD2. The clonotype was recovered from a man between 18 and 35 years old in good health. The sequenced sample consisted of blood. This CDR3 reads CSALRTSRGDTQYF. In DNA form, the CDR3 reads TGCAGTGCTCTACGGACTAGCAGGGGAGATACGCAGTATTTT.